This entry is about one TCR beta chain. CDR1 DFQATT and CDR2 SNEGSKA come from the germline V gene (reference sequence). The CDR3 length is 15 residues. V lost 3 bases, J lost 0 bases, and 2 bases stayed unmatched. Each CDR3 protein is one row after TCRdb ran MiXCR on the RT-PCR reads. The sample includes hundreds of thousands of distinct CDR3 sequences, about an eighth of them seen just once. The data are from a study of response to subunit inactivated influenza vaccine. The TCR sequence derives from a man aged 45-60 years who received an inactivated influenza vaccine. Specimen: PBMCs from blood, collected on the day of vaccination. The V gene is TRBV20-1, the J gene TRBJ2-2, with 9 bases lining up with TRBD2. The DNA for the CDR3 is TGCAGTGCTAGTGCTAGCGGGGCGAACACCGGGGAGCTGTTTTTT. It translates to CSASASGANTGELFF.